The sequence of this TCR beta chain was determined in a study of Ad26.COV2.S vaccination and SARS-CoV-2 variants. Profiling relied on immunoSEQ multiplex PCR, and the TCRdb table lists in-frame clones only, not all of them. The sample records roughly 420,000 clones, roughly 89% being singletons. Treatment described: roughly 19 received Ad26.COV2.S at low or high dose, single or two shots; about 5 received placebo; per-sample allocation not given. Repertoires come from day 63 after the first vaccine or placebo injection. Sample: peripheral blood, taken in a trial of Ad26.COV2.S vaccine versus placebo. The TCR sequence derives from a person between 18 and 65 years old who received the Ad26.COV2.S COVID-19 vaccine or a placebo.

The CDR3 reads CATSTGSRLQYF. CDR3 nucleotide sequence: TGTGCCACCAGCACTGGTTCTCGACTGCAGTACTTC. J is TRBJ2-5 and V is TRBV15; D uncertain. Germline V CDR1 and CDR2: LNHNV, YYDKDF (reference sequence). The V and J ends lost 4 bases and 11 bases respectively, with 14 bases between them. The CDR3 has 12 residues.